The clone carrying this TCR beta chain has ten or more counts. The data originate from a study of human T cells and chemical hapten exposure. TCRdb reanalysed the RACE reads using MiXCR and keeps one entry per CDR3 protein. The table lists under 300,000 distinct CDR3 sequences, 7.5% to 9% of them singletons, with more than 0.95% in the top ten. The V gene lost 2 bases and the J gene lost 1 base, with 11 bases spanning the gap. The V gene's germline CDR1 is ENHRY and CDR2 SYGVKD. The length of the CDR3 is 15 residues. Time point described: pre-sensitization, week 0. As to treatment: therapeutic diphenylcyclopropenone sensitization with weekly scalp DPC.

This chain connects TRBV10-3 to TRBJ2-5, with D maybe TRBD1 (7 bases). The sample in question was whole blood, obtained in connection with sensitization to the hapten diphenylcyclopropenone (DPC). The TCR comes from a man younger than 30 with alopecia areata. Some clones in this sample may be carry-over from other donors' samples. The CDR3 here is CAISEGQGGQETQYF. CDR3 in DNA: TGTGCCATCAGTGAGGGTCAGGGGGGCCAAGAGACCCAGTACTTC.